This T cell receptor (beta chain) was recovered during a study of Graves' ophthalmopathy and Graves' hyperthyroidism. Study-level background: The term stable hyperthyroidism indicated an absence of ophthalmopathy within 18 months of follow-up.

The authors amplified TCR beta CDR3 regions from RNA transcripts. HTBI primers served in a first-round RT-PCR, which a second-round multiplex PCR followed. TCRdb recomputed calls from the multiplex PCR reads with MiXCR, one row per CDR3 protein. The top ten hold 4% to 5% of the sample, which has 500,000 to 600,000 distinct CDR3 sequences, roughly 40% seen once. Points on this clonotype: Antigen unknown.

Study findings and constraints: A majority of expanded thyroid clonotypes exceeding 0.001 frequency were likewise present in blood. Ophthalmopathy versus stable hyperthyroidism: 13-signature model gave 87.88% sensitivity, roughly 81% specificity.

This CDR3 comprises 15 residues. V was pared by 2 bases and J by 2 bases, with 3 bases of the junction left unmatched. Germline assignment: CDR1 LNHNV and CDR2 YYDKDF (reference sequence). The sample taken for sequencing was peripheral blood or thyroid tissue (not recorded which). This clonotype was obtained from an adult man with Graves' hyperthyroidism. The chain couples TRBV15 to TRBJ1-2; TRBD1 agrees at 9 bases. This chain's CDR3 is CATSRPGQGNYGYTF. The DNA for the CDR3 is TGTGCCACCAGCAGACCCGGACAGGGGAACTATGGCTACACCTTC.